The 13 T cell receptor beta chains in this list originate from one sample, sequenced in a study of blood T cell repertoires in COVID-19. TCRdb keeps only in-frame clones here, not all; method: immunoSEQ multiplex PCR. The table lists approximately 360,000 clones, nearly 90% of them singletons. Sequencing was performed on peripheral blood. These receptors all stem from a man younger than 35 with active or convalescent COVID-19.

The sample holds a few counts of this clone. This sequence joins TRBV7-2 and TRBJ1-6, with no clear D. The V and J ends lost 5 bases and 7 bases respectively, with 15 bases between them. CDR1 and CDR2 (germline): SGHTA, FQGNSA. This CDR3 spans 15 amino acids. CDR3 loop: CASSTMGGENSPLHF. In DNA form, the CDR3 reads TGTGCCAGCAGCACCATGGGCGGGGAGAATTCACCCCTCCACTTT.

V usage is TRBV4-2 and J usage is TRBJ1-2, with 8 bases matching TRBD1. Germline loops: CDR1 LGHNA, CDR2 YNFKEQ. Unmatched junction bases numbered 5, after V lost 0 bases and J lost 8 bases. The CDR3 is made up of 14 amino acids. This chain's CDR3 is CASSQEQGANGYTF. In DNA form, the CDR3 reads TGTGCCAGCAGCCAAGAGCAGGGGGCGAACGGCTACACCTTC.

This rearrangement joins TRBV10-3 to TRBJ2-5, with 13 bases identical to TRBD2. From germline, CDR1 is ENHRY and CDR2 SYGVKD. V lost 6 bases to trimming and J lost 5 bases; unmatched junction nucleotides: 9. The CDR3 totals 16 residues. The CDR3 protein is CAISRRTSGGPETQYF. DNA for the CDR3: TGTGCCATCAGCCGCAGGACTAGCGGGGGTCCGGAGACCCAGTACTTC.

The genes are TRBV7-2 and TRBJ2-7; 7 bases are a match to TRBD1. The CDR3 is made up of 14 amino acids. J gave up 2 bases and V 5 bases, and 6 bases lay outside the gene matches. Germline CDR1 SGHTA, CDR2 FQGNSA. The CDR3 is CASSGTAFTYEQYF. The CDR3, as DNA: TGTGCCAGCAGCGGGACAGCGTTCACCTACGAGCAGTACTTC.

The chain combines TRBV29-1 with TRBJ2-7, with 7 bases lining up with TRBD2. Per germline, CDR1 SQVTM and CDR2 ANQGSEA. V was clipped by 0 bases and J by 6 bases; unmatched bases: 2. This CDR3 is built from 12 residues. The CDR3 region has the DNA TGCAGCGTTGAAGAGGGGAGGGGCGAGCAGTACTTC. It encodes CSVEEGRGEQYF.

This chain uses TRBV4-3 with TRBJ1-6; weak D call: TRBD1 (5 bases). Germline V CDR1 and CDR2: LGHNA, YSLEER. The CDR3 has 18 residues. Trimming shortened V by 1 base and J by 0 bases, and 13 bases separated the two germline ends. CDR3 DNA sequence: TGCGCCAGCAGCCAAGGGGGCTTACTAAGCTCCTATAATTCACCCCTCCACTTT. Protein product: CASSQGGLLSSYNSPLHF.

The CDR3 DNA is TGTGCCAGCAGCCTGCCAGGACGGGGCACTGAAGCTTTCTTT. Amino acid sequence: CASSLPGRGTEAFF. The rearrangement joins TRBV25-1 to TRBJ1-1, with unresolved D. V was cut by 6 bases and J by 4 bases, with 15 bases left in between. The CDR3 is 14 residues long. Germline lookup yields CDR1 MGHDK and CDR2 SYGVNS.

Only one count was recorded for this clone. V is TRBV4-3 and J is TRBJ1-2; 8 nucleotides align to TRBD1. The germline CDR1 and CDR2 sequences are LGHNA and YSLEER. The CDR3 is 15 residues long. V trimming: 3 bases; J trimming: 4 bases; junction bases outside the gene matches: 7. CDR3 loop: CASSHSLDRGYGYTF. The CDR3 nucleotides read TGCGCCAGCAGCCACAGCCTAGACAGGGGCTATGGCTACACCTTC.

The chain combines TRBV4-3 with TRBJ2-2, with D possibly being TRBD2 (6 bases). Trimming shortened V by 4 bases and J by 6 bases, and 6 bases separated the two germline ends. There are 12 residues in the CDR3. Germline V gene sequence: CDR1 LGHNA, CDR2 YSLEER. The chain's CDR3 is CASSRGAGELFF. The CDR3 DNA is TGCGCCAGCAGCCGGGGGGCCGGGGAGCTGTTTTTT.

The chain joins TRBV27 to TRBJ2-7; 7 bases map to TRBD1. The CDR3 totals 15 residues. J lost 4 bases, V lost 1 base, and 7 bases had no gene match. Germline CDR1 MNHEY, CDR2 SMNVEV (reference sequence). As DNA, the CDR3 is TGTGCCAGCAGTTTATACTCCGGGACAGCATACGAGCAGTACTTC. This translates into CASSLYSGTAYEQYF.

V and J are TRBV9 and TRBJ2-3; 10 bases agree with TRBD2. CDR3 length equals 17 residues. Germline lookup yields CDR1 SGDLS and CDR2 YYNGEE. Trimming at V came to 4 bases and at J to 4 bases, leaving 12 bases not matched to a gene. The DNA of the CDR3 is TGTGCCAGCAGCCTTTCAGCTAGCGGGAGTTTGCCAGATACGCAGTATTTT. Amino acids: CASSLSASGSLPDTQYF.

The CDR3 DNA reads TGCAGCGTTGAAGAACCGGGGACTGAAGCTTTCTTT. Protein sequence: CSVEEPGTEAFF. The V gene is TRBV29-1, the J gene TRBJ1-1; D is ambiguous. Germline V lookup: CDR1 SQVTM, CDR2 ANQGSEA. V lost 0 bases and J 5 bases, leaving 7 bases between the germline ends. CDR3 length: 12 amino acids. The complete variable domain, with remaining parts taken from reference TRBV29-1 and TRBJ1-1, reads SAVISQKPSRDICQRGTSLTIQCQVDSQVTMMFWYRQQPGQSLTLIATANQGSEATYESGFVIDKFPISRPNLTFSTLTVSNMSPEDSSIYLCSVEEPGTEAFFGQGTRLTVV.

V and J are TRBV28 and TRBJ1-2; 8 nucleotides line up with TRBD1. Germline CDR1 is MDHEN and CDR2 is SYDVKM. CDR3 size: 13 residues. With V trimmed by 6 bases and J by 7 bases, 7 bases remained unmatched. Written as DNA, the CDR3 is TGTGCCAGCAGGGCCCAGGGGGCTTTTGGCTACACCTTC. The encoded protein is CASRAQGAFGYTF.